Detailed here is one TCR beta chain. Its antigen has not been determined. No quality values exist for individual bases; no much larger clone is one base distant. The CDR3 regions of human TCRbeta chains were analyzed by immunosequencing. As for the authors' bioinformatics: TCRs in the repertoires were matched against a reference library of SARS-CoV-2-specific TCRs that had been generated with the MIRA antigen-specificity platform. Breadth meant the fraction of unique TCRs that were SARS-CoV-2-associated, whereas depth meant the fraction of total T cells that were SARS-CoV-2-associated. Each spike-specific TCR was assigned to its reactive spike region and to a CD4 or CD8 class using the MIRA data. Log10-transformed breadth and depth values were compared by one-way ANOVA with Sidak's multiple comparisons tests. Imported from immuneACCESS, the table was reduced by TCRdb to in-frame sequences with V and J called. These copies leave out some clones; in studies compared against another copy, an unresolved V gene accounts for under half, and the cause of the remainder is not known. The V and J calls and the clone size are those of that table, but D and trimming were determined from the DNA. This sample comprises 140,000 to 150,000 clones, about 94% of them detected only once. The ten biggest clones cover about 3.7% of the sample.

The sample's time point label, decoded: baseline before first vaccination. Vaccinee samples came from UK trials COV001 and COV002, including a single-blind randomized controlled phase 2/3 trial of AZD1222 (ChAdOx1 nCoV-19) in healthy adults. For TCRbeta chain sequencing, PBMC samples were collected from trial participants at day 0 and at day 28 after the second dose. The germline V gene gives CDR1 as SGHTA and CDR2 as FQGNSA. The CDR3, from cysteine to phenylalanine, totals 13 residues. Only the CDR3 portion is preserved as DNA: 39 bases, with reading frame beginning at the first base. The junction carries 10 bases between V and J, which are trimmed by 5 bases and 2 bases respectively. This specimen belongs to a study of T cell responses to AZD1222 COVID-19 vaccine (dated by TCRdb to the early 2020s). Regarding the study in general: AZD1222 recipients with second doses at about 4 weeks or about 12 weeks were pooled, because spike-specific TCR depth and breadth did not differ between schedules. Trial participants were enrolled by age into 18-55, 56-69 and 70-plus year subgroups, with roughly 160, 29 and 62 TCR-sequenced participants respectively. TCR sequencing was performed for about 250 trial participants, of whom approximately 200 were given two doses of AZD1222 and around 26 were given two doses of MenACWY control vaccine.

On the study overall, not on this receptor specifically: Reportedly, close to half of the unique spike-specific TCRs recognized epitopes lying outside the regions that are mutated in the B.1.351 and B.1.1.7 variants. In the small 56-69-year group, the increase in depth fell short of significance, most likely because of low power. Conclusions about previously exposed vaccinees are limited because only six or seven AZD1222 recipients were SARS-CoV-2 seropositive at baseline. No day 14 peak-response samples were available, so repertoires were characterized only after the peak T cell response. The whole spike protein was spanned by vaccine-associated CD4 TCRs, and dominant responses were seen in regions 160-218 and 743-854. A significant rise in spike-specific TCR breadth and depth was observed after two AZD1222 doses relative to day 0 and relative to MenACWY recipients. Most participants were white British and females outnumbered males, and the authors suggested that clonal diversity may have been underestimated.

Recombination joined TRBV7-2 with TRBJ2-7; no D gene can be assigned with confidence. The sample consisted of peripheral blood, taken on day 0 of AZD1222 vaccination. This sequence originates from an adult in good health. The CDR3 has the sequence CASSLGGTYEQYF. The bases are TGTGCCAGCAGCCTTGGTGGGACCTACGAGCAGTACTTC.